This note documents a single T cell receptor beta chain sequence. V was trimmed by 5 bases and J by 4 bases, leaving 14 bases between them. Per the germline V gene, CDR1 is SEHNR and CDR2 is FQNEAQ (reference sequence). The CDR3 runs 15 residues. The data are from a study of CD8 T cells in Susac syndrome. Random hexamers primed reverse transcription of about 0.45 to 1 ug RNA. A single record per CDR3 protein comes from TCRdb applying MiXCR to the immunoSEQ multiplex PCR reads. The profile shows about 120,000 distinct CDR3 sequences, around 90% of them singletons. This clonotype originated in a human donor in good health. The sample consisted of CD4+ T cells from PBMCs. The genes are TRBV7-9 and TRBJ2-2; D possibly corresponds to TRBD2 (6 bases). The CDR3 DNA follows: TGTGCCAGCAGCCGGGACTCTACGAGCACCGGGGAGCTGTTTTTT. It codes for CASSRDSTSTGELFF.